Listed below are T cell receptor beta chains from one sample, sequenced in a study of cytomegalovirus exposure and HLA in healthy donors. The assay was immunoSEQ multiplex PCR, and TCRdb's table has in-frame clones only and misses some. The data hold around 350,000 clones, with 75% to 90% observed a single time. Sequenced material: PBMCs. The receptors stem from a woman aged 18-29 years in good health and CMV-seronegative. The conserved cysteine and the conserved F or W are not part of the CDR3 here. The D gene is left open where the match is weak.

CDR3 | V | D
ASRSRQLTSYEQY | TRBV6-6 | NA
ATSRSSSGGALETQY | TRBV15 | TRBD2
ASSLALQGPSYEQY | TRBV7-8 | NA
ATSTLAGHYSYEQY | TRBV15 | TRBD2
ASSLSGSYYEQY | TRBV28 | NA
ASSMQETFYEQY | TRBV19 | NA
ASSLHRSTEAF | TRBV11-1 | NA
AWTPGLNPSTDTQY | TRBV30 | NA
SVEGGNTYEQY | TRBV29-1 | NA
ASALQGAVNTEAF | TRBV5-6 | TRBD1
ASTSFYEQY | TRBV5-8 | NA
AWRLGQFSSTYEQY | TRBV30 | NA
ATGTGASGANVLT | TRBV11-2 | TRBD1
ASSLRYTEAF | TRBV7-9 | NA
ATSRDRTGIEQF | TRBV15 | TRBD1
ASTQTGDFNEQY | TRBV19 | TRBD1
ASSLVGALTYEQY | TRBV5-1 | NA
ASSAPPMNTEAF | TRBV9 | NA
ASSMGQGRPRNTEAF | TRBV19 | TRBD1
ASTSGTSGTDTQY | TRBV6-1 | TRBD2
ASAGASGRIDTQY | TRBV25-1 | TRBD2
ASSLDSSREQY | TRBV11-2 | NA
ASSYGGRTYEQY | TRBV6-5 | NA
ASSPPVLRGRLEQY | TRBV18 | NA
ASSLTGYGETQY | TRBV5-1 | NA
ASLIDRGGTGELF | TRBV2 | NA
ASSEQGDYSPLH | TRBV6-1 | NA
ASRRINSPLH | TRBV2 | NA
ASSRPGTGDNEQF | TRBV7-9 | TRBD1
ASSESGLAEETQY | TRBV10-1 | TRBD2
ASSHRILNTEAF | TRBV6-5 | NA
SATKTGGVYNEQF | TRBV29-1 | TRBD1
ASIEVQETQY | TRBV5-1 | NA
ASSRDTEQQETQY | TRBV28 | NA
ASSLPTGGGYT | TRBV28 | NA
ASSQPGQGSGYT | TRBV4-1 | TRBD1
ASSSRLAGGRTQY | TRBV11-2 | TRBD2
ASTTGNYGYT | TRBV28 | TRBD1
ASSETSQGTQY | TRBV25-1 | NA
ASSLTALNYGYT | TRBV28 | NA
ASSYGGGPNTEAF | TRBV6-5 | NA
ASSGEGPLIQETQY | TRBV7-8 | TRBD2
AIGTGEYSNQPQH | TRBV19 | NA
ASTRGSHNEQF | TRBV2 | NA
ASSLQDRLPTGELF | TRBV5-4 | NA
ASSSGQGATDTQY | TRBV19 | TRBD1
ASSVDPGQGTGELF | TRBV5-1 | TRBD1
ASSLWTSLGELF | TRBV28 | TRBD2
ASSASRTSGHSRETQY | TRBV5-1 | TRBD2
ASSEGGGLETQY | TRBV5-1 | NA
ASSLFLKGGGELF | TRBV28 | NA
AWSSGRTISTDTQY | TRBV30 | NA
ASSVTGKGNSPLH | TRBV6-1 | TRBD1
ASSYSPINTDTQY | TRBV6-6 | NA
ASSGTQGCT | TRBV13 | NA
ASSIVASYEQY | TRBV19 | NA
ASSELLTGELF | TRBV10-2 | NA
ASSALTSGSSDTQY | TRBV19 | TRBD2
ASSRNTRDYEQY | TRBV27 | NA